What follows are 24 T cell receptor beta chains derived from one specimen sequenced in a study of blood T cell repertoires in COVID-19 (dated by TCRdb to the early 2020s). Library creation used the immunoSEQ multiplex PCR assay. TCRdb retrieved this table from immuneACCESS and kept in-frame rearrangements only. Not all clones are present; in checked studies, unresolved V genes account for under half, and no reason is known for the remainder. Here the sample has 200,000 to 300,000 clones; 88% occur a single time. The top ten constitute approximately 1.2% of the sample. Sequenced input: PBMCs or T cells enriched from blood (not recorded which). Every receptor here comes from a woman in her thirties or forties with acute COVID-19.

This clone appeared a few times. The gene calls are TRBV2 and TRBJ2-3, with unresolved D. The ends were cut back, 2 bases at V and 0 bases at J, with 6 bases in the middle. The CDR3 extends over 14 amino acids. Germline V gives CDR1 SNHLY, CDR2 FYNNEI. The CDR3 spells CASSEPGSTDTQYF. Written as DNA, the CDR3 is TGTGCCAGCAGTGAACCGGGTAGCACAGATACGCAGTATTTT.

CDR3 in DNA: TGTGCCAGCAGTTCTCCAGTGGTGGGAGTCTACGAGCAGTACTTC. It translates to CASSSPVVGVYEQYF. J is TRBJ2-7 and V is TRBV27, with D possibly matching TRBD2 (5 bases). The germline gives CDR1 MNHEY, CDR2 SMNVEV (reference sequence). Trimming left V 4 bases short and J 3 bases short, with 16 bases between. This CDR3 contains 15 residues.

V gene TRBV6-2 or TRBV6-3 combines with J gene TRBJ1-1; D may be TRBD1 (6 bases). Germline lookup yields CDR1 MNHEY and CDR2 SVGEGT. Trimming left V 2 bases short and J 3 bases short, with 10 bases between. This CDR3 is 14 amino acids long. CDR3 DNA: TGTGCCAGCAGTTACCCAGGGGTTTACACTGAAGCTTTCTTT. Translating it yields CASSYPGVYTEAFF.

This clone occurred once. V usage is TRBV28 and J usage is TRBJ1-5; no clear D gene. The CDR3 extends over 13 amino acids. Trimming removed 3 bases from V and 2 bases from J, with 5 bases in between. Germline values: CDR1 MDHEN, CDR2 SYDVKM. The CDR3 DNA is TGTGCCAGCAGTTTTGCAGGCAATCAGCCCCAGCATTTT. It is translated as CASSFAGNQPQHF. Variable domain in full (rest from reference TRBV28 and TRBJ1-5): DVKVTQSSRYLVKRTGEKVFLECVQDMDHENMFWYRQDPGLGLRLIYFSYDVKMKEKGDIPEGYSVSREKKERFSLILESASTNQTSMYLCASSFAGNQPQHFGDGTRLSIL.

This chain connects TRBV5-1 to TRBJ1-3; 7 bases map to TRBD1. With 3 bases clipped from V and 1 base from J, the junction kept 10 bases outside the gene matches. Germline V gives CDR1 SGHRS, CDR2 YFSETQ. The CDR3 is made up of 17 amino acids. CDR3: CASSSSGTANSGNTIYF. The CDR3 DNA sequence: TGCGCCAGCAGCTCTTCCGGGACAGCAAATTCTGGAAACACCATATATTTT.

The rearrangement links TRBV4-3 to TRBJ1-3; D might be TRBD1 (5 bases). Per the germline V gene, CDR1 is LGHNA and CDR2 is YSLEER. The CDR3 is 16 amino acids. Trimming stripped 4 bases from V and 2 bases from J, with 15 bases between. The CDR3 nucleotides read TGCGCCAGCAGCCCCGCAGGGTCGTACACTGGAAACACCATATATTTT. Translation gives CASSPAGSYTGNTIYF.

J is TRBJ2-1 and V is TRBV28; 7 bases agree with TRBD2. CDR1 and CDR2 from the germline V gene are MDHEN and SYDVKM. The V segment lost 5 bases and the J segment 5 bases; nucleotides outside the gene matches: 15. The length of the CDR3 is 17 residues. CDR3 bases: TGTGCCAGCAGTCGTGATCGCCGCGGGAGAGCGGACAATGAGCAGTTCTTC. It is translated as CASSRDRRGRADNEQFF.

This chain joins TRBV7-8 and TRBJ2-1, with D perhaps TRBD2 (6 bases). Trimming removed 0 bases from V and 0 bases from J, with 9 bases in between. Germline-derived CDR1 and CDR2 are SGHVS and FQNEAQ. The CDR3 has 16 residues. CDR3 sequence reads: CASSLAGGLSYNEQFF. The DNA for the CDR3 is TGTGCCAGCAGCTTAGCGGGAGGACTCTCCTACAATGAGCAGTTCTTC.

This clone was seen more than once but under ten times. This chain uses TRBV27 with TRBJ2-3, with TRBD2 matching over 8 bases. V shed 2 bases, J shed 5 bases, and the junction held 6 bases outside the gene matches. The CDR3 spans 15 residues. Germline values: CDR1 MNHEY, CDR2 SMNVEV (reference sequence). This CDR3 is CASSLNSGMGDTQYF. Written as DNA, the CDR3 is TGTGCCAGCAGTTTAAATAGCGGGATGGGAGATACGCAGTATTTT.

This chain links TRBV18 with TRBJ2-3; 11 bases fit TRBD1. Losses at the gene ends were 3 bases for V and 5 bases for J; bases not matched to a gene: 4. The CDR3 consists of 15 residues. Germline-derived CDR1 and CDR2 are KGHSH and LQKENI. The CDR3 spells CASSPGTGGLDTQYF. The CDR3 DNA reads as TGTGCCAGCTCACCCGGGACAGGGGGTTTAGATACGCAGTATTTT. The variable domain in full, with the rest retrieved from reference TRBV18 and TRBJ2-3, is NAGVMQNPRHLVRRRGQEARLRCSPMKGHSHVYWYRQLPEEGLKFMVYLQKENIIDESGMPKERFSAEFPKEGPSILRIQQVVRGDSAAYFCASSPGTGGLDTQYFGPGTRLTVL.

The J gene is TRBJ1-1, the V gene TRBV9; D call uncertain. This CDR3 is built from 14 residues. Germline V gene sequence: CDR1 SGDLS, CDR2 YYNGEE. With 3 bases removed from V and 1 base from J, the gap between germline ends came to 10 bases. The CDR3 DNA reads as TGTGCCAGCAGCGCAATCCTGAGGAACACTGAAGCTTTCTTT. Translated, it gives CASSAILRNTEAFF.

The V call is TRBV7-2, the J call TRBJ1-5; a weak D match, TRBD1 (5 bases). Trimming removed 4 bases from V and 7 bases from J, with 11 bases in between. Looked up from germline, CDR1 is SGHTA and CDR2 is FQGNSA. The CDR3 extends over 13 amino acids. The CDR3 coding sequence is TGTGCCAGCAGCTCGCTAAGGGGCCAGCCCCAGCATTTT. It specifies CASSSLRGQPQHF.

The J gene is TRBJ2-1, the V gene TRBV6-2 or TRBV6-3; possibly TRBD1 for D (6 bases). V gave up 5 bases and J gave up 4 bases, with 18 bases separating them. Germline V gene data show CDR1 as MNHEY and CDR2 as SVGEGT. This CDR3 is built from 16 residues. Here the CDR3 reads CASSGADSLTYNEQFF. CDR3 in DNA: TGTGCCAGCAGTGGGGCGGACAGCTTAACGTACAATGAGCAGTTCTTC.

The chain recombines TRBV10-3 with TRBJ2-1; 7 positions match TRBD1. This CDR3 contains 16 residues. Germline assignment: CDR1 ENHRY and CDR2 SYGVKD. Unmatched junction bases numbered 11, after V lost 4 bases and J lost 5 bases. The CDR3 DNA reads as TGTGCCATCAGTGGAGCAGGGACAGCTAATAACAATGAGCAGTTCTTC. This codes for CAISGAGTANNNEQFF.

The chain's CDR3 is CAIVGGVGQPQHF. CDR3 sequence (DNA): TGTGCCATCGTCGGCGGGGTCGGACAGCCCCAGCATTTT. This chain joins TRBV28 and TRBJ1-5; the D is unclear. The germline V gene encodes CDR1 MDHEN and CDR2 SYDVKM. V lost 10 bases and J 7 bases, leaving 17 bases between the germline ends. This CDR3 is built from 13 residues.

This clone appeared a few times. The genes are TRBV28 and TRBJ1-2, with D uncertain. Trimming removed 3 bases from V and 4 bases from J, with 6 bases in between. The germline CDR1 and CDR2 sequences are MDHEN and SYDVKM. The CDR3 length is 12 residues. The CDR3 DNA reads TGTGCCAGCAGTTTTCGGGGCTATGGCTACACCTTC. Protein sequence: CASSFRGYGYTF.

This rearrangement joins TRBV11-2 to TRBJ2-1, with 9 bases aligning to TRBD2. V shed 4 bases, J shed 10 bases, and the junction held 14 bases outside the gene matches. This CDR3 region has 16 residues. Germline-derived CDR1 and CDR2 are SGHAT and FQNNGV. The CDR3 protein is CASSWGGAGGSREQFF. The CDR3 DNA reads TGTGCCAGCAGCTGGGGAGGAGCGGGAGGTTCTAGGGAGCAGTTCTTC.

This clone turned up a few times. This chain links TRBV6-5 with TRBJ2-1, with D hard to call. CDR3 length equals 14 residues. CDR1 is MNHEY and CDR2 is SVGAGI in the germline V gene. V lost 0 bases and J 5 bases, leaving 8 bases between the germline ends. The DNA for the CDR3 is TGTGCCAGCAGTTACTCGATTGCGAACAATGAGCAGTTCTTC. This gives the protein CASSYSIANNEQFF.

This chain links TRBV4-1 with TRBJ2-4; D is undetermined. Germline lookup yields CDR1 MGHRA and CDR2 YSYEKL. The V gene lost 1 base and the J gene lost 10 bases, with 14 bases spanning the gap. The CDR3 loop spans 14 amino acids. The CDR3 DNA sequence: TGCGCCAGCAGCCAAGGAATGGAGCGCCGAATTCAGTACTTC. Translation gives CASSQGMERRIQYF.

This clone was found a few times. This chain joins TRBV2 and TRBJ1-5, with D perhaps matching TRBD1 (5 bases). The V end was cut by 2 bases, the J end by 4 bases, with 12 bases between. The CDR3 spans 15 residues. Germline V gene data show CDR1 as SNHLY and CDR2 as FYNNEI. CDR3 protein: CASSERQLGNQPQHF. CDR3 nucleotides: TGTGCCAGCAGTGAAAGACAGCTTGGGAATCAGCCCCAGCATTTT. Using reference TRBV2 and TRBJ1-5 for the parts outside the CDR3, the full variable domain is EPEVTQTPSHQVTQMGQEVILRCVPISNHLYFYWYRQILGQKVEFLVSFYNNEISEKSEIFDDQFSVERPDGSNFTLKIRSTKLEDSAMYFCASSERQLGNQPQHFGDGTRLSIL.

Here the CDR3 DNA reads TGTGCCAGCAGCCAAGTCTACCAGGGGGCAGGTGAGCAGTTCTTC. It specifies CASSQVYQGAGEQFF. The chain combines TRBV14 with TRBJ2-1, with 8 bases lining up with TRBD1. The germline CDR1 and CDR2 sequences are SGHDN and FVKESK. The CDR3 is 15 amino acids. V trimming: 1 base; J trimming: 9 bases; junction bases outside the gene matches: 8.

The rearrangement joins TRBV6-5 to TRBJ1-6; D gene ambiguous. CDR1 and CDR2 from the germline V gene are MNHEY and SVGAGI. Trimming removed 5 bases from V and 6 bases from J, with 5 bases in between. The CDR3 spans 12 residues. DNA for the CDR3: TGTGCCAGCAGTAGAGCTAATTCACCCCTCCACTTT. The encoded protein is CASSRANSPLHF.

This chain uses TRBV18 with TRBJ2-3, with 9 bases lining up with TRBD1. Trimming removed 3 bases from V and 6 bases from J; junction bases left unmatched: 7. Germline values: CDR1 KGHSH, CDR2 LQKENI. The CDR3 runs 15 residues. The CDR3 bases are TGTGCCAGCTCACCCTCCGGGACAGGGCTGGATACGCAGTATTTT. Its translation is CASSPSGTGLDTQYF.

This clone came up a few times. The V and J genes are TRBV14 and TRBJ2-3, with TRBD2 matching 13 bases. The junction had 10 bases not matched to a gene; V was cut back by 2 bases and J by 5 bases. CDR3 length: 18 amino acids. The germline CDR1 and CDR2 sequences are SGHDN and FVKESK. The CDR3 loop reads CASSQTYGLAGVEDTQYF. CDR3 in DNA: TGTGCCAGCAGCCAAACCTACGGACTAGCGGGAGTCGAAGATACGCAGTATTTT.